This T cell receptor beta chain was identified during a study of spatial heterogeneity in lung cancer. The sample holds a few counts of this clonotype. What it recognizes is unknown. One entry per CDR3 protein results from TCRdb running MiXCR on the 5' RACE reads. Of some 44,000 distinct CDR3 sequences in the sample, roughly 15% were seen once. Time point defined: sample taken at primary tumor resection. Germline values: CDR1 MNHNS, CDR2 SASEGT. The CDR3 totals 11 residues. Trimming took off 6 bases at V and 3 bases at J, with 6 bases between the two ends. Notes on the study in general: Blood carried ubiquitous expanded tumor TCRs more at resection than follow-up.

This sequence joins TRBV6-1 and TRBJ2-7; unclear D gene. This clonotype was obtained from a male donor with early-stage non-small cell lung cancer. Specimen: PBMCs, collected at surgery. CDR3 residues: CASSLIYEQYF. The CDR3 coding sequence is TGTGCCAGCAGCCTGATCTACGAGCAGTACTTC.